These T cell receptor beta chains were read from a single sample in a study of CD8+ T cells in alopecia areata. TCRdb's table, derived via immunoSEQ multiplex PCR, lists solely in-frame clones and lacks some. Among 130,000 to 150,000 clones listed, 65% to 90% were seen once. The specimen comprised CD8+ T cells sorted from blood, sampled at week 4, from a patient treated with tofacitinib. The receptor set was obtained from a human donor with alopecia areata. Each CDR3 is given with its conserved first and last residue. Clone size is not always given. Where it is, it says once, few, many or a class for expanded clones.

V gene	clone size	CDR3 protein
TRBV5-1	NA	CASSPTGTGRIETQYF
TRBV5-1	few	CASSSGTGEFEQYF
TRBV7-2	few	CASSLDGPPATDTQYF
TRBV29-1	NA	CSVEEGDAYGYTF
TRBV5-1	NA	CASSLDREVIQYF
TRBV29-1	NA	CSVEDIPRNEQFF
TRBV30	NA	CAWSLGQGSLNYEQYF
TRBV4-3	NA	CASSQGLRRKNTEAFF
TRBV29-1	NA	CSVAPGSTYEQYF
TRBV18	NA	CASSPPWTSGVETQYF
TRBV5-1	NA	CASSLGRGSYEQYF
TRBV7-8	few	CASSPTPGTGDNEQYF
TRBV13	NA	CASSSTTLGPRRHGYTF
TRBV4-1	NA	CASSPQLADEQFF
TRBV29-1	NA	CSVHHKETQYF
TRBV29-1	NA	CSVEGGLAGPPVYDTQYF
TRBV30	few	CAWSGAQRYEQYF
TRBV19	NA	CASSATGTSQYF
TRBV30	NA	CAWSSTVGWGQPQHF
TRBV10-3	large	CAISVQGRINTGELFF
TRBV10-3	NA	CAISESGRGLEQYF
TRBV29-1	NA	CSAEEESDGSYEQYF
TRBV5-5	NA	CASSLAYEQYF
TRBV29-1	few	CSVGTENYEQYF
TRBV5-4	NA	CASSLAENTGELFF